These T cell receptor beta chains were read from a single sample in a study of blood T cell repertoires in COVID-19. TCRdb keeps only in-frame clones here, not all; method: immunoSEQ multiplex PCR. The sample lists some 290,000 clones, around 90% seen once, with around 0.98% in the top ten. Input material: peripheral blood. The receptors come from a woman in her forties with COVID-19, enrolled during active disease. The conserved cysteine and the conserved F or W are not part of the CDR3 here. Clone size, where shown, is once, few, many, or a class for clones that have expanded.

j_call v_call clone_size cdr3_aa
TRBJ1-3 TRBV18 . ASSPGGSSGNTIY
TRBJ2-7 TRBV10-3 few AIRDTLYEQY
TRBJ1-2 TRBV15 once ATSRERGQVGYGYT
TRBJ2-7 TRBV21-1 . ASSKAGLAGVYEQY
TRBJ2-7 TRBV6-2/TRBV6-3 . ASSDRFYEQY
TRBJ1-2 TRBV10-3 . AIGTGEGYGYT
TRBJ2-4 TRBV7-2 . ASSIPGQKAIQY
TRBJ2-2 TRBV4-3 once ASSQDSLSGRANTGELF
TRBJ1-1 TRBV12-5 . ASGSGGTEAF
TRBJ2-1 TRBV27 . ASSSSPSSYNEQF
TRBJ1-6 TRBV7-2 . ASSSNQTRHNSPLH
TRBJ2-1 TRBV19 . ASSMGLAGAGSYNEQF
TRBJ2-3 TRBV3-1/TRBV3-2 . ASSPRGTDTQY
TRBJ1-1 TRBV7-2 . ASSFSRGGNTEAF
TRBJ2-7 TRBV18 . ASSGQENYEQY
TRBJ2-1 TRBV7-2 . ASSLRQGLYNEQF
TRBJ1-1 TRBV28 . ASSLVGYEAF
TRBJ1-4 TRBV27 . ASSLSRGIPEGKLF
TRBJ1-1 TRBV18 . ASSQGTGGTEAF
TRBJ2-3 TRBV6-4 . ASSDSGLAGADTQY
TRBJ1-1 TRBV30 . AWEVTGGFEAF
TRBJ2-7 TRBV6-5 . ASSLDIVSYEQY
TRBJ2-7 TRBV27 few ASRSSGKSSYEQY
TRBJ2-7 TRBV30 few AWTLGDVNRGQY
TRBJ1-1 TRBV10-3 . AIRSDSPNTEAF
TRBJ2-1 TRBV21-1 once ASSKVEGLPYNEQF
TRBJ2-3 TRBV28 . ASSSPGSSDTQY
TRBJ1-2 TRBV30 once AWSGQFDGYT
TRBJ1-3 TRBV28 . ASRLDGRAGNTIY
TRBJ1-1 TRBV28 once ASSLSRQFSITEAF
TRBJ1-5 TRBV5-1 . ASSLEGDNQPQH
TRBJ1-2 TRBV28 . ASSPPGGGGEGYT
TRBJ1-2 TRBV28 . ASSLFGRRTYGYT
TRBJ1-1 TRBV5-5 . ASSPSGRGLNTEAF
TRBJ1-1 TRBV7-9 . ASSFMSGYTEAF
TRBJ2-2 TRBV29-1 . SVGALPGQGTFANTGELF
TRBJ2-7 TRBV6-6 . ASSYPGNNEQY
TRBJ2-1 TRBV5-1 . ASSLGSVRASSRLYNEQF
TRBJ2-7 TRBV28 . ASNAVRDSGEQY
TRBJ1-2 TRBV28 . ASTRVTDGYT
TRBJ2-3 TRBV5-1 . ASSLEVQGARGTDTQY
TRBJ1-6 TRBV19 . ASRGQGYNSPLH
TRBJ2-7 TRBV3-1/TRBV3-2 . ASSKRGTGLSYEQY
TRBJ1-2 TRBV4-3 . ASSQGEDLLYGYT
TRBJ2-7 TRBV28 . ASTSPNGGEQY
TRBJ1-6 TRBV9 . ASSVGLDRTYNSPLH
TRBJ2-2 TRBV19 . ASSMIQGAGELF
TRBJ1-1 TRBV10-3 . AIGGVPLNTEAF
TRBJ2-7 TRBV18 . ASSPEGLAGYEQY
TRBJ1-2 TRBV9 few ASSLTGRGQGGYGYT
TRBJ1-3 TRBV2 . ASSGQGTPGNTIY
TRBJ2-7 TRBV30 . AWAFSGLEQY
TRBJ1-2 TRBV28 . ASSPLRGRVNYGYT
TRBJ1-1 TRBV28 . ASIRPSGTGRRVNTEAF
TRBJ2-1 TRBV5-1 . ASSLPLAGSDEQF
TRBJ2-7 TRBV2 . ASSAMTGNEQY
TRBJ2-7 TRBV4-1 . ASSQDEREMFYEQY